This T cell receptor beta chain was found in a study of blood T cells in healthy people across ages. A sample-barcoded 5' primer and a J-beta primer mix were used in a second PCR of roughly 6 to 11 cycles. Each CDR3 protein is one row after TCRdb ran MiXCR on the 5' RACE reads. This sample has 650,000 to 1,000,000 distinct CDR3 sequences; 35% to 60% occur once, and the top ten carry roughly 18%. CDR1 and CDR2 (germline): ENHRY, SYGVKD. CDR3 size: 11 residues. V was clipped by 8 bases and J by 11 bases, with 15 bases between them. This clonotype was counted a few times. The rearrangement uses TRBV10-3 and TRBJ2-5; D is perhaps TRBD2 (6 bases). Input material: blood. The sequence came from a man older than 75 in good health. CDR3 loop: CAIRDLGEQYF. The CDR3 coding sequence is TGTGCCATCCGGGACTTGGGAGAGCAGTACTTC.